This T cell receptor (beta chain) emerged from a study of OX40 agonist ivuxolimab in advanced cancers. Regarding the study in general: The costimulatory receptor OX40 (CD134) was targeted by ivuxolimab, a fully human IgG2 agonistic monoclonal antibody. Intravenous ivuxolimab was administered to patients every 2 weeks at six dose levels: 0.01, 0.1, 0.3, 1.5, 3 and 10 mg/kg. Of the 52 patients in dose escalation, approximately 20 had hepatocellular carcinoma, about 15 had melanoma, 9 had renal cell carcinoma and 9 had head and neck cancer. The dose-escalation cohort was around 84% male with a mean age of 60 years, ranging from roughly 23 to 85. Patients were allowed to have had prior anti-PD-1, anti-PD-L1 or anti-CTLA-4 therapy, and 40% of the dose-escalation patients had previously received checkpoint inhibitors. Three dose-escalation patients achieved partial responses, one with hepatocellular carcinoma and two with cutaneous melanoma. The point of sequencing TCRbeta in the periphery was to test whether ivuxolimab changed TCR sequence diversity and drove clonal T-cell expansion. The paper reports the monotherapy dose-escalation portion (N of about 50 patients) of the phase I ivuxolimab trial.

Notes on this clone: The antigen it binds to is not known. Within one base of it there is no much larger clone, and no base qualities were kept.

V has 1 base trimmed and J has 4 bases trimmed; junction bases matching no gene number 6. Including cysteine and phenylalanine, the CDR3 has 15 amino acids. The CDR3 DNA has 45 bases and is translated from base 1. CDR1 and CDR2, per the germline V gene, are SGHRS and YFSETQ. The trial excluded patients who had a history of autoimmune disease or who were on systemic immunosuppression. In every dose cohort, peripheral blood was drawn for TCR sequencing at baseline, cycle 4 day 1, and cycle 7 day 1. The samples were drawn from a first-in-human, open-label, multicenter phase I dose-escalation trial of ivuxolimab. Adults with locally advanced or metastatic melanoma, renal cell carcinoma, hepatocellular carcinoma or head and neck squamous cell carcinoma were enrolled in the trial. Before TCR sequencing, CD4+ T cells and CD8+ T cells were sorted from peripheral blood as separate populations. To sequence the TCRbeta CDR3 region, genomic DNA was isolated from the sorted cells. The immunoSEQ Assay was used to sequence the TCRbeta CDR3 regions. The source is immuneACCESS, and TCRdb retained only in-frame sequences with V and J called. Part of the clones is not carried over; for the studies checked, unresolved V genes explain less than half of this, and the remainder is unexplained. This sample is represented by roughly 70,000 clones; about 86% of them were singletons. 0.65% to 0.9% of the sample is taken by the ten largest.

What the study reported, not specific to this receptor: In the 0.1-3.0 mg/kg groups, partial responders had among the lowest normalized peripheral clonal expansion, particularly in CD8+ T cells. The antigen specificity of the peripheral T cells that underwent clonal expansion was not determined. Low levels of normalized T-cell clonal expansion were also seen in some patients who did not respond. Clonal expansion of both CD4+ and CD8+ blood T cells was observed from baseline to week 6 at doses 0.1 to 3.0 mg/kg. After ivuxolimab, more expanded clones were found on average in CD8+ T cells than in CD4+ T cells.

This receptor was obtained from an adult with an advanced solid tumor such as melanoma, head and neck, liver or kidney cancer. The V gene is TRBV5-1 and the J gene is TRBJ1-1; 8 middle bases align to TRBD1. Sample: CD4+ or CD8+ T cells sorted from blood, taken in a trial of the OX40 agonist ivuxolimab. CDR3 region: CASSLTETGGTEAFF. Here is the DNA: TGCGCCAGCAGCTTGACCGAAACAGGGGGCACTGAAGCTTTCTTT.